A selection of T cell receptor beta chains follows, all from one sample in a study of vaccination effects on CD4 cells after COVID-19. Their specific antigens are unknown. Using immunoSEQ multiplex PCR, the repertoire was profiled, and TCRdb retains in-frame clones only, with some absent. The table lists roughly 70,000 clones, roughly three quarters of them singletons. Sequenced material: CD4+ T cells from PBMCs cultured with HCoV-OC43 spike peptides, taken after COVID-19 vaccination. The source is a human donor who received a COVID-19 vaccine. The CDR3 runs from the conserved cysteine through the conserved F or W.

J,V,length,CDR3
TRBJ2-2,TRBV5-1,15,CASSFGRANTGELFF
TRBJ2-1,TRBV19,16,CASSNKRGRSYNEQFF
TRBJ1-1,TRBV5-4,15,CASSPSHNPNTEAFF
TRBJ2-1,TRBV12-1,14,CASSFVDRDNEQFF
TRBJ1-1,TRBV27,17,CASCISGGRGMNTEAFF
TRBJ2-1,TRBV3-1/TRBV3-2,14,CASSLSGSYNEQFF
TRBJ2-2,TRBV5-4,14,CASSFRQGEGELFF
TRBJ2-6,TRBV4-1,18,CASSQEKQGAAGANVLTF
TRBJ2-2,TRBV2,13,CASSASETGELFF
TRBJ2-5,TRBV7-9,17,CASSLGAGGTGRETQYF
TRBJ1-1,TRBV2,15,CASIPLEGEGTEAFF
TRBJ2-1,TRBV4-1,14,CASSPLTANNEQFF
TRBJ1-4,TRBV11-3,16,CASSLPGQGAKEKLFF
TRBJ1-4,TRBV6-5,14,CATRAGGGYEKLFF
TRBJ2-1,TRBV4-1,15,CASSQDWDYNNEQFF
TRBJ2-5,TRBV21-1,17,CASSPQGKAPPRETQYF
TRBJ1-6,TRBV5-1,16,CASSFTGTDLNSPLHF
TRBJ1-5,TRBV19,14,CASTGQGSNQPQHF
TRBJ2-5,TRBV18,13,CASSLQVQETQYF
TRBJ1-1,TRBV15,14,CATSRGQSNTEAFF
TRBJ2-2,TRBV27,16,CASRPSTGGGTGELFF
TRBJ2-5,TRBV29-1,11,CSVERDGTQYF
TRBJ1-1,TRBV5-1,14,CASSQGHLDTEAFF
TRBJ2-5,TRBV18,11,CASSPKETQYF